This T cell receptor beta chain stems from a study of STAT5B mutations in CD4+ large granular lymphocyte leukemia. Overall study results and limits: No patients shared main leukemic clonotypes, though about 26% appeared at low frequency elsewhere.

Concerning this clone: Its specificity is unknown.

V was shortened by 3 bases and J by 0 bases, with 5 bases between the two germline ends. Per germline, CDR1 KGHSH and CDR2 LQKENI. The CDR3 consists of 14 residues. Sequencing was performed with immunoSEQ multiplex PCR; in TCRdb, only in-frame clones are kept and a portion is missing. The sample includes some 35,000 clones, 65% to 70% of them seen just once. Input material: CD4+ T cells from blood buffy coats. This chain connects TRBV18 to TRBJ1-4; D uncertain. This receptor was identified in a human donor in good health. In DNA form, the CDR3 reads TGTGCCAGCTCACCCGTCGCAACTAATGAAAAACTGTTTTTT. Amino acids: CASSPVATNEKLFF.